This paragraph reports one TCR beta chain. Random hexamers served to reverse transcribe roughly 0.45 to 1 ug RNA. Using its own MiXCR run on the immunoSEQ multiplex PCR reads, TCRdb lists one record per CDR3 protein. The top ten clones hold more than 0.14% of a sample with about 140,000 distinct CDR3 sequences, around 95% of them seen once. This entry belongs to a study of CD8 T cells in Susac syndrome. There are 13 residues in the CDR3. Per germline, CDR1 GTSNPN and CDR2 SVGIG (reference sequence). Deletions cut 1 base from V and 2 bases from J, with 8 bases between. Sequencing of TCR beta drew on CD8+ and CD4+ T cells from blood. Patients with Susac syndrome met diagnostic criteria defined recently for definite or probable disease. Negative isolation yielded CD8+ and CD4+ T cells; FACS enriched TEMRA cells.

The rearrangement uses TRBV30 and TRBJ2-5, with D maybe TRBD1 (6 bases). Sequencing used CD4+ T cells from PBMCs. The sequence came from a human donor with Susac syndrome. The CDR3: CAWSGGQQETQYF. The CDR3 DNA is TGTGCCTGGAGTGGCGGACAGCAAGAGACCCAGTACTTC.